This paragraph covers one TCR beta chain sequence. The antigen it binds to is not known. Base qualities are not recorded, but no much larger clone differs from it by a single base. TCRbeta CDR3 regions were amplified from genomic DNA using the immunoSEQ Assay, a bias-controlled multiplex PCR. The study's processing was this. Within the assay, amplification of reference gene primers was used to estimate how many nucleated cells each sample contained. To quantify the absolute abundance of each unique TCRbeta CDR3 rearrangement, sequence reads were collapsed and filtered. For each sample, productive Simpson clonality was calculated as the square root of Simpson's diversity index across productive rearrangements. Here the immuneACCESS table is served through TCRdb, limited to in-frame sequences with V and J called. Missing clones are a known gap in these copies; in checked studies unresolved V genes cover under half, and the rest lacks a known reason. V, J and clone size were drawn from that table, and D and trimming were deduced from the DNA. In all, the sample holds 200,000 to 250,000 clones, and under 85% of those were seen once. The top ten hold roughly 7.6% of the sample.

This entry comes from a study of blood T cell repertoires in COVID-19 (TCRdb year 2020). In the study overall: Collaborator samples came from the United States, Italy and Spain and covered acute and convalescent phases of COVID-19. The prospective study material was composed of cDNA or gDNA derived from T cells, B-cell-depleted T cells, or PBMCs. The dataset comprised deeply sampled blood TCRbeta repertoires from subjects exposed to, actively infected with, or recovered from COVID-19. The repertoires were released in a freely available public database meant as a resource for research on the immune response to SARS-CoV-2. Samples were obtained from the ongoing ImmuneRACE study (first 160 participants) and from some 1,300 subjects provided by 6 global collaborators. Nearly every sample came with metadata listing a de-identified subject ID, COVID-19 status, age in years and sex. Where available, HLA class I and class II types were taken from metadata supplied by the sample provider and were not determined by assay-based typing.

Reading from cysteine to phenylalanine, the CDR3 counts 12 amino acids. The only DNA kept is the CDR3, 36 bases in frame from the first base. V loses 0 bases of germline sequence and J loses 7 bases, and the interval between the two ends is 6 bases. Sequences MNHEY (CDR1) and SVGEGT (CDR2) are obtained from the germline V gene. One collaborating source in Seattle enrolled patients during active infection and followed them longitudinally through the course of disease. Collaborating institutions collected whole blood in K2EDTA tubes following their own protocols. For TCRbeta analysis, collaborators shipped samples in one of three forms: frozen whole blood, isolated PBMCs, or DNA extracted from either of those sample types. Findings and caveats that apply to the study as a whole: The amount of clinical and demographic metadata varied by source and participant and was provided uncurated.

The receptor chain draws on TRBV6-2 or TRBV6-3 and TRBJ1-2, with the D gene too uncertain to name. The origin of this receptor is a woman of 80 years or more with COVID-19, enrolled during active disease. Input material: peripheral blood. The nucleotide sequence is TGTGCCAGCAGTTACTCGAGAAGTGGCTACACCTTC. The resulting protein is CASSYSRSGYTF.